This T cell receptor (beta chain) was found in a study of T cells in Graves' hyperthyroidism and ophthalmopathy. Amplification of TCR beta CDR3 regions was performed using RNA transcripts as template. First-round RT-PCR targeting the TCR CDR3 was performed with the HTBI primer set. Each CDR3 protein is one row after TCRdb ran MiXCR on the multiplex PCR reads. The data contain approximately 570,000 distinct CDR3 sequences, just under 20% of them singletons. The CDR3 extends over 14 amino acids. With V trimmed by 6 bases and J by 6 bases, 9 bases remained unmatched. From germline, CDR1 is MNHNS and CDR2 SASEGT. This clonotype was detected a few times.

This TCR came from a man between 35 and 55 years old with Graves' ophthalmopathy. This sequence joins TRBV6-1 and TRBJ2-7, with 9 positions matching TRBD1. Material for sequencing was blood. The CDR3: CASRSGTGYPEQYF. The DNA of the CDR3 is TGTGCCAGCAGATCCGGGACAGGGTACCCCGAGCAGTACTTC.